A single sample gave rise to the 8 T cell receptor beta chains below, sequenced in a study of cytomegalovirus exposure and HLA in healthy donors. This PCR relied on a set of 60 Vbeta primers and 13 Jbeta primers. Method: immunoSEQ multiplex PCR; TCRdb's copy keeps in-frame clones and lacks some. Among roughly 110,000 clones listed, roughly 80% were seen once. The sequencing input was PBMCs. The receptors were sampled from a man aged 45 to 65 in good health and CMV-seronegative.

The chain links TRBV9 to TRBJ2-1; possibly TRBD2 for D (6 bases). V was cut by 3 bases and J by 5 bases, with 12 bases left in between. Germline V gene lookup returns CDR1 SGDLS and CDR2 YYNGEE. CDR3 length: 14 residues. The CDR3 sequence: CASSGSGENNEQFF. CDR3 DNA: TGTGCCAGCAGCGGGTCGGGGGAAAACAATGAGCAGTTCTTC.

In regard to this clone: Germline and junction disagree at one end, which may indicate a read error. The rearrangement joins TRBV7-9 to TRBJ1-1; D perhaps matches TRBD1 (6 bases). Germline values: CDR1 SEHNR, CDR2 FQNEAQ (reference sequence). CDR3 size: 16 residues. The CDR3 coding sequence is TGTTCCAGCAGCTTAGGGGGAAGCAGGGCCAACACTGAAGCTTTCTTT. Encoded protein: CSSSLGGSRANTEAFF.

The V and J genes are TRBV4-1 and TRBJ1-5, with D perhaps matching TRBD1 (5 bases). The germline CDR1 and CDR2 sequences are MGHRA and YSYEKL. CDR3 length: 19 residues. Trimming stripped 2 bases from V and 0 bases from J, with 20 bases between. The CDR3 loop is CASSQLFPVGGNSNQPQHF. The CDR3 region has the DNA TGCGCCAGCAGCCAACTGTTCCCCGTCGGGGGGAATAGCAATCAGCCCCAGCATTTT.

V is TRBV18 and J is TRBJ1-2; the D gene is possibly TRBD1 (6 bases). Germline loops: CDR1 KGHSH, CDR2 LQKENI. The CDR3 spans 15 residues. Trimming took 2 bases from V and 1 from J, leaving 11 bases between them. The CDR3 is CASSPMGALNYGYTF. CDR3 DNA: TGTGCCAGCTCACCAATGGGGGCGCTTAACTATGGCTACACCTTC.

Concerning this clone itself: The sample carries other DNA sequences with the same CDR3. The rearrangement joins TRBV7-9 to TRBJ1-3, with D hard to call. V lost 3 bases and J 4 bases, leaving 13 bases between the germline ends. The CDR3 sequence is 15 residues long. Per germline, CDR1 SEHNR and CDR2 FQNEAQ (reference sequence). The CDR3 loop reads CASSFQAGSGNTIYF. The CDR3 coding sequence is TGTGCCAGCAGCTTTCAGGCTGGATCAGGAAACACCATATATTTT.

This chain uses TRBV29-1 with TRBJ2-5; D call uncertain. The germline CDR1 and CDR2 sequences are SQVTM and ANQGSEA. CDR3 size: 10 residues. V was pared by 4 bases and J by 4 bases, with 4 bases between. CDR3 bases: TGCAGCGTTGCTGTAGAGACCCAGTACTTC. The encoded protein is CSVAVETQYF. The full variable domain, in which reference TRBV29-1 and TRBJ2-5 provide the parts outside the CDR3, is SAVISQKPSRDICQRGTSLTIQCQVDSQVTMMFWYRQQPGQSLTLIATANQGSEATYESGFVIDKFPISRPNLTFSTLTVSNMSPEDSSIYLCSVAVETQYFGPGTRLLVL.

The chain recombines TRBV5-1 with TRBJ1-1; possible D gene TRBD1, 5 bases. The CDR3 totals 15 residues. Trimming took off 2 bases at V and 1 base at J, with 12 bases between the two ends. The germline V gene encodes CDR1 SGHRS and CDR2 YFSETQ. The CDR3 DNA reads as TGCGCCAGCAGCTTCGTGGGGCAGGGGAACACTGAAGCTTTCTTT. Protein product: CASSFVGQGNTEAFF.

The chain combines TRBV29-1 with TRBJ2-3; D perhaps matches TRBD1 (6 bases). Deletions cut 1 base from V and 2 bases from J, with 13 bases between. The CDR3 runs to 15 residues. Germline V CDR1 and CDR2: SQVTM, ANQGSEA. Here the CDR3 DNA reads TGCAGCGTTGAAGGTCAGGGGTGGGACACAGATACGCAGTATTTT. This gives the protein CSVEGQGWDTDTQYF.